Sequencing of this TCR beta chain was carried out in a study of blood T cell repertoires in COVID-19. On the study more broadly: The United States, Italy and Spain provided the acute and convalescent COVID-19 samples.

Clones were read by immunoSEQ multiplex PCR, and TCRdb kept only the in-frame ones, dropping some. The sample comprises roughly 480,000 clones, approximately 92% of which are singletons, and roughly 0.9% rests with the top ten. With 3 bases clipped from V and 4 bases from J, the junction kept 14 bases outside the gene matches. The CDR3 is 17 amino acids. The germline gives CDR1 MNHEY, CDR2 SMNVEV (reference sequence). V and J are TRBV27 and TRBJ2-5, with 7 positions matching TRBD2. Sequencing was done on a sample of peripheral blood. The TCR was taken from a man in his late teens or twenties with COVID-19, enrolled during active disease. The CDR3 is CASSFWASGGNPETQYF. CDR3 DNA sequence: TGTGCCAGCAGTTTCTGGGCTAGCGGAGGGAATCCAGAGACCCAGTACTTC.